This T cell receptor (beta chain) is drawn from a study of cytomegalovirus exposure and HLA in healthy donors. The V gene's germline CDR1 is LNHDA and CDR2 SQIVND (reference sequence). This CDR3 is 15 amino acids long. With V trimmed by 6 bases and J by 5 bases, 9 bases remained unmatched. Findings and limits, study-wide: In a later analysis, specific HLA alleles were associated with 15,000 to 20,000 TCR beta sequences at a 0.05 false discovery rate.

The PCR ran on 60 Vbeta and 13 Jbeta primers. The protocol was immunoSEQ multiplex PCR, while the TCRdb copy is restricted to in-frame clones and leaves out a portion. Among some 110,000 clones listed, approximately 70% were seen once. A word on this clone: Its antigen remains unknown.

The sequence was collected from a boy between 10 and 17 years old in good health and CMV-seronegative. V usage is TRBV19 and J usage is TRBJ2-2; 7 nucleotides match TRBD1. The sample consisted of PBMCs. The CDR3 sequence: CASREQGLVTGELFF. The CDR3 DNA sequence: TGTGCCAGTAGGGAACAGGGGCTGGTAACCGGGGAGCTGTTTTTT.